What follows are 5 T cell receptor beta chains derived from one specimen sequenced in a study of T cells after yellow fever vaccination. In TCRdb, the 5' RACE reads were re-called with MiXCR into one record per CDR3 protein. The profile shows about 330,000 distinct CDR3 sequences, about 6.9% of them singletons. This material consisted of PBMCs, taken about 41 days after the first yellow fever vaccination. The source of these receptors is a man aged 18 to 29 who received the YFV17D yellow fever vaccine.

This chain uses TRBV5-4 with TRBJ2-5; D possibly corresponds to TRBD2 (7 bases). V was cut by 4 bases and J by 6 bases, with 16 bases left in between. The CDR3 contains 14 residues. Germline CDR1 is SGHNT and CDR2 is YYREEE (reference sequence). As DNA, the CDR3 is TGTGCCAGCAGCGTAGGGGGGGCCCGAAAGACCCAGTACTTC. Its translation is CASSVGGARKTQYF. Combining the CDR3 with reference TRBV5-4 and TRBJ2-5 gives the whole variable domain ETGVTQSPTHLIKTRGQQVTLRCSSQSGHNTVSWYQQALGQGPQFIFQYYREEENGRGNFPPRFSGLQFPNYSSELNVNALELDDSALYLCASSVGGARKTQYFGPGTRLLVL.

This rearrangement joins TRBV20-1 to TRBJ2-5, with 8 bases matching TRBD2. CDR1 is DFQATT and CDR2 is SNEGSKA in the germline V gene (reference sequence). J lost 4 bases, V lost 8 bases, and 9 bases had no gene match. The CDR3 extends over 13 amino acids. This chain's CDR3 is CSPLTSVRETQYF. The CDR3 nucleotides read TGCAGTCCCCTGACTAGCGTCCGAGAGACCCAGTACTTC.

The chain links TRBV24-1 to TRBJ2-3, with 9 bases matching TRBD2. V shed 4 bases and J 5 bases; nucleotides not matched to a gene: 6. From germline, CDR1 is KGHDR and CDR2 SFDVKD. CDR3 length: 15 residues. In nucleotides, the CDR3 is TGTGCCACCAGTGACCCTAGCGGGGCCCGAGATACGCAGTATTTT. Protein: CATSDPSGARDTQYF.

This clonotype was counted between two and nine times. J is TRBJ2-1 and V is TRBV6-2 or TRBV6-3; 10 nucleotides line up with TRBD2. Germline values: CDR1 MNHEY, CDR2 SVGEGT. The junction had 8 bases not matched to a gene; V was cut back by 6 bases and J by 9 bases. CDR3 size: 14 residues. The CDR3 protein is CASRKPSGGGEQFF. CDR3 DNA sequence: TGTGCCAGCAGGAAACCTAGCGGGGGCGGTGAGCAGTTCTTC.

V and J are TRBV15 and TRBJ2-2; TRBD1 agrees at 8 bases. The germline CDR1 and CDR2 sequences are LNHNV and YYDKDF (reference sequence). CDR3 size: 14 residues. Trimming took 0 bases from V and 8 from J; bases not matched to a gene: 2. CDR3 sequence: CATSRDRTGGELFF. In nucleotides, the CDR3 is TGTGCCACCAGCAGAGATCGGACAGGGGGGGAGCTGTTTTTT.